This TCR beta chain was sequenced during a study of blood T cell repertoires in COVID-19. Turning to the study itself: Italy, Spain and the United States were the sources of the convalescent and acute COVID-19 samples. Sample material is recorded as cDNA or gDNA derived from T cells, B-cell-depleted T cells, or PBMCs.

In the original processing: Amplification of reference gene primers provided the estimated nucleated cell counts. Using immunoSEQ multiplex PCR, the repertoire was profiled, and TCRdb retains in-frame clones only, with some absent. The V and J calls and the clone size are those of that table, but D and trimming were determined from the DNA. The data contain a few hundred thousand clones, around 92% of them singletons. Those enrolled in Seattle joined during active infection and were followed longitudinally afterward. The CDR3 has 13 residues. The V and J ends lost 8 bases and 7 bases respectively, with 17 bases between them. From germline, CDR1 is SNHLY and CDR2 FYNNEI.

V and J are TRBV2 and TRBJ1-2; D remains unclear. The sequence was collected from a woman in her twenties or thirties with COVID-19, enrolled during active disease. The sample taken for sequencing was peripheral blood. DNA of the CDR3: TGTGCCAGCTCCGAGGCAGTAAAGGTTGGCTACACCTTC. It yields the protein CASSEAVKVGYTF.